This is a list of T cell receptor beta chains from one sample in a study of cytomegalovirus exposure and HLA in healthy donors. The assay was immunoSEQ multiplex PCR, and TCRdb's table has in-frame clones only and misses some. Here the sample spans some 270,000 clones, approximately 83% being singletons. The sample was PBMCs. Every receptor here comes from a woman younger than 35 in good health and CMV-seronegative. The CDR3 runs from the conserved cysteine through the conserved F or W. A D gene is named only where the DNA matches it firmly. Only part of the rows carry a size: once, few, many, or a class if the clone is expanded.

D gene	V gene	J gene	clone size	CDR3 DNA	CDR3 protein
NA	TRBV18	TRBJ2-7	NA	TGTGCCAGCTCACCCGACAGTTCCTACGAGCAGTACTTC	CASSPDSSYEQYF
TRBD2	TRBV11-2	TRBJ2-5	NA	TGTGCCAGCAGCTTGGAGGTAGCGGGCACGCAAGAGACCCAGTACTTC	CASSLEVAGTQETQYF
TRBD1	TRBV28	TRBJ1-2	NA	TGTGCCAGCAAAGGTTCCGGGACAGGGGATTTCTATGGCTACACCTTC	CASKGSGTGDFYGYTF
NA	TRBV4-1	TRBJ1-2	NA	TGCGCCAGCAGCCAAGATCGGCAAGGGGTCTATGGCTACACCTTC	CASSQDRQGVYGYTF
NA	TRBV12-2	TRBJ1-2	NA	TGTGCATTCCGGCGGCCGGATAACTATGGCTACACCTTC	CAFRRPDNYGYTF
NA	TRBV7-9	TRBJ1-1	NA	TGTGCCAGCAGCTTATTGCGGACTTCAGCTTTCTTT	CASSLLRTSAFF
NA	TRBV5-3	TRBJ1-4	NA	TGTGCCGGATCCGGGGTCCGACTCCCTGAAAAACTGTTTTTT	CAGSGVRLPEKLFF
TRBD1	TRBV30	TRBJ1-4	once	TGTGCCTCCGACAGGGAGGTAAATGAAAAACTGTTTTTT	CASDREVNEKLFF
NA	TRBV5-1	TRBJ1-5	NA	TGCGCCAGCAGCTCCGGGGACGCGCGGGAGGGACGGAATCAGCCCCAGCATTTT	CASSSGDAREGRNQPQHF
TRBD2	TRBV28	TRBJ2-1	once	TGTGCCAGCAGTTCCTCAGCGGGGGGTCCCTCTAATGAGCAGTTCTTC	CASSSSAGGPSNEQFF
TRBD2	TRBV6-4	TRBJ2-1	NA	TGTGCCAGCAGTGTTAGCGGGAGGGTCAATGAGCAGTTCTTC	CASSVSGRVNEQFF
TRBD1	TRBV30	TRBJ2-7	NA	TGTGCCTGGAGTGATGACAGGGTCTACGAGCAGTACTTC	CAWSDDRVYEQYF
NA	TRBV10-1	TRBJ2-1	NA	TGCGCCAGCAGCGGGTCCCTTTACAATGAGCAGTTCTTC	CASSGSLYNEQFF
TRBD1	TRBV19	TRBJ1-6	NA	TGTGCCAGTAGACTGACAGGGGGACTTAATTCACCCCTCCACTTT	CASRLTGGLNSPLHF
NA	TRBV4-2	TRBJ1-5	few	TGTGCCAGCAGCCAGGAGGGACTCAGAAATCAGCCCCAGCATTTT	CASSQEGLRNQPQHF
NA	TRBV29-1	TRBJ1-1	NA	TGCAGTTCTTCTAATGGGAACACTGAAGCTTTCTTT	CSSSNGNTEAFF
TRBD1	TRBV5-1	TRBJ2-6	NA	TGCGCCAGCAGCTTGGCAGGGGGCGCTGGGGCCAACGTCCTGACTTTC	CASSLAGGAGANVLTF
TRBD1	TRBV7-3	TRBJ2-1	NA	TGTGCCAGCAGCTTAGATGGGGACAGATACAATGAGCAGTTCTTC	CASSLDGDRYNEQFF
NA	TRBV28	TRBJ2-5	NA	TGTGCCAGCAGTTTTTGGCAGGGGCTCGGGCAAGAGACCCAGTACTTC	CASSFWQGLGQETQYF
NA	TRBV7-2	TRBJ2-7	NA	TGTGCCAGCAGTCTTGGCCGGGTCTACGAGCAGTACTTC	CASSLGRVYEQYF
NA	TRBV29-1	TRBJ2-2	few	TGCAGCGTTGCCCAGGCAAACACCGGGGAGCTGTTTTTT	CSVAQANTGELFF
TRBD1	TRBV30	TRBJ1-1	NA	TGTGCCTGCAGGGGGCAGAACACTGAAGCTTTCTTT	CACRGQNTEAFF
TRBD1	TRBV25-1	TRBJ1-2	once	TGTGCCAGCAGTGACACCCCCGGACAGGGCGTCTATGGCTACACCTTC	CASSDTPGQGVYGYTF
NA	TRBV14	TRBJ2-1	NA	TGTGCCAGCAGCCCAAGGAGGGCCAATGAGCAGTTCTTC	CASSPRRANEQFF
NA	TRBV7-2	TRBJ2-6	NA	TGTGCCAGCAGCTTTTCACAGTTTTTCTCTGGGGCCAACGTCCTGACTTTC	CASSFSQFFSGANVLTF
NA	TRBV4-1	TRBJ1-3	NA	TGCGCCAGCAGCCAGATGATAAGCGGTGGAAACACCATATATTTT	CASSQMISGGNTIYF
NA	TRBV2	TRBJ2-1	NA	TGTGCCAGCAGTCTGGCTAGCTCTCCCAATGAGCAGTTCTTC	CASSLASSPNEQFF
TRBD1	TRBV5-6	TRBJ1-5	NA	TGTGCCAGCAGCTCCCAGACAGGGATAAATCAGCCCCAGCATTTT	CASSSQTGINQPQHF
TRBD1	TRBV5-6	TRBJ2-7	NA	TGTGCCAGCAGCTCCCGCAGGGGGTACGAGCAGTACTTC	CASSSRRGYEQYF
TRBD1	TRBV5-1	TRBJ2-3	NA	TGCGCCAGCAGCCCGGGGACAGGCGCTAGCACAGATACGCAGTATTTT	CASSPGTGASTDTQYF
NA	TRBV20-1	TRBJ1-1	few	TGCAGTGCTAGCCCAGGGACTGAAGCTTTCTTT	CSASPGTEAFF
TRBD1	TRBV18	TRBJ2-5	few	TGTGCCAGCTCACCAGCGAGTTACAGGGGGGAAGAGACCCAGTACTTC	CASSPASYRGEETQYF
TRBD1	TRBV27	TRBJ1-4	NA	TGTGCCAGCAGTCTAAATATACAGGACAGGGGGCCAACTAATGAAAAACTGTTTTTT	CASSLNIQDRGPTNEKLFF
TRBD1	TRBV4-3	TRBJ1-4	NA	TGCGCCAGCAGCCAAGGCCCAGGGGACAGGGTGGGTACTAATGAAAAACTGTTTTTT	CASSQGPGDRVGTNEKLFF
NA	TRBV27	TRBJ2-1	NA	TGTGCCAGCAGTTTATACCCAACCAGGGGTAATGAGCAGTTCTTC	CASSLYPTRGNEQFF
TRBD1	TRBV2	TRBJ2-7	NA	TGTGCCTATAGGGGACAGGGCTACGAGCAGTACTTC	CAYRGQGYEQYF
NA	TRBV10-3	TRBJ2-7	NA	TGTGCCATCAGTGAGTCGAGGGTCGACGAGCAGTACTTC	CAISESRVDEQYF